The 23 T cell receptor beta chains below were found in one sample sequenced in a study of T cells in women clearing cervical HPV infection. This table comes from immunoSEQ multiplex PCR, and its TCRdb copy is limited to in-frame clones, with some not included. This sample's table reports more than 15,000 clones. The specimen sequenced was blood buffy coat. Every receptor here comes from a woman aged 18-70 years with a cervical HPV16 infection that either progressed to CIN3+ or cleared (not recorded which).

On this clone: The read is 3 residues too short to cover the CDR3 end, so that end is filled in from the germline J gene. The chain joins TRBV20-1 to TRBJ2-7; 7 bases line up with TRBD1. This CDR3 comprises 13 residues. V was pared by 3 bases and J by 3 bases, with 5 bases of the junction left unmatched. Germline CDR1 reads DFQATT; CDR2 reads SNEGSKA (reference sequence). The CDR3 protein is CSASGQVLYEQYF. CDR3 DNA, as far as it was read: TGCAGTGCTAGCGGACAGGTTCTCTACGAG.

With regard to this clone: The read ends 3 residues before the CDR3 terminus; that terminus is restored from the germline J gene. This chain joins TRBV19 and TRBJ1-5, with 9 nucleotides matching TRBD1. The V gene end was trimmed by 5 bases and the J gene end by 2 bases; junction bases not matched to a gene: 10. This CDR3 has 17 amino acids. Germline-derived CDR1 and CDR2 are LNHDA and SQIVND (reference sequence). The sequenced part of the CDR3 DNA is TGTGCCAGTAGTGAAGGGACAGGGTTCACCCGCAATCAGCCC. It encodes CASSEGTGFTRNQP. The CDR3 reads in full as CASSEGTGFTRNQPQHF.

As regards this clone: Read data end 3 residues before the CDR3 end; the end is taken from the germline J gene. The chain employs TRBV2 and TRBJ1-2; 7 bases map to TRBD1. The J segment lost 4 bases and the V segment lost 5 bases, leaving 10 bases of the junction unmatched. Germline loops: CDR1 SNHLY, CDR2 FYNNEI. The CDR3 runs to 15 residues. CDR3 loop: CASSSDTTGSYGYTF. The DNA read from the CDR3 is TGTGCCAGCAGTTCCGATACGACAGGGAGCTATGGC.

Incomplete CDR3 DNA: TGCAGCGTTCGAGGGGGCAATGGAAACACC. It codes for CSVRGGNGNT. The full-length CDR3 reads as CSVRGGNGNTIYF. The V and J genes are TRBV29-1 and TRBJ1-3; 7 nucleotides line up with TRBD1. The read ends 3 residues early relative to the CDR3; the germline J gene fills the gap. Germline CDR1 reads SQVTM; CDR2 reads ANQGSEA. This CDR3 region has 13 residues. With V trimmed by 5 bases and J by 3 bases, 4 bases remained unmatched.

Measured by frequency, this clone is medium-sized. The missing CDR3 end, 3 residues past where the read stops, is filled in from the germline J gene. The rearrangement joins TRBV6-4 to TRBJ2-7; TRBD1 matches at 7 bases. CDR3 size: 17 residues. With V trimmed by 2 bases and J by 3 bases, 13 bases remained unmatched. Germline V lookup: CDR1 MRHNA, CDR2 SNTAGT. CDR3 protein: CASSDTPVTGAFYEQYF. The CDR3 bases that were read are TGTGCCAGCAGTGACACGCCGGTCACAGGGGCGTTCTACGAG.

As for this clone: The read ends 3 residues before the CDR3 terminus; that terminus is restored from the germline J gene. The chain is built from TRBV12-3 or TRBV12-4 and TRBJ2-5; D remains unclear. The CDR3 has 12 amino acids. Trimming left V 3 bases short and J 4 bases short, with 6 bases between. The CDR3 reads CASSFVRETQYF. Partial CDR3 DNA: TGTGCCAGCAGTTTCGTTCGAGAGACC.

A note on this clone: The read finishes 3 residues shy of the CDR3 end, and the germline J gene is used to complete it. The rearrangement links TRBV12-5 to TRBJ2-4; D remains ambiguous. Per the germline V gene, CDR1 is LGHNT and CDR2 is FRNRAP. Trimming shortened V by 7 bases and J by 3 bases, and 13 bases separated the two germline ends. The length of the CDR3 is 14 residues. The CDR3 is CASAPSGLKNIQYF. The CDR3 DNA, read in part, is TGTGCTAGTGCCCCCAGTGGTCTCAAAAACATT.

About this clone: The missing CDR3 end, 3 residues past where the read stops, is filled in from the germline J gene. V gene TRBV7-2 combines with J gene TRBJ2-2, with D possibly TRBD1 on 5 matching bases. Between the trimmed V and J ends, which lost 0 bases and 5 bases, there was a span of 19 bases. This CDR3 spans 18 amino acids. Germline CDR1 is SGHTA and CDR2 is FQGNSA. The part of the CDR3 DNA that was read is TGTGCCAGCAGCTTAGCGCTTTGGGGCACGGTGAGGACCGGGGAG. This translates into CASSLALWGTVRTGE. The whole CDR3 protein reads CASSLALWGTVRTGELFF.

Comment on this clone: The sequenced fragment ends 3 residues before the CDR3 boundary, so the rest is inferred from the germline J gene. The J gene is TRBJ2-7, the V gene TRBV5-1; D remains ambiguous. The germline V gene encodes CDR1 SGHRS and CDR2 YFSETQ. This CDR3 has 13 residues. V dropped 4 bases and J dropped 2 bases, with 10 bases sitting between them. The CDR3 bases that were read are TGCGCCAGCAGCCAGACTGGTCCCTACGAG. It encodes CASSQTGPYE. The entire CDR3 protein is CASSQTGPYEQYF.

With respect to this clone: At one end the junction does not follow the germline gene, possibly because of a read error. The DNA read from the CDR3 is TGTGCCAGTAGTACAGACACCTCTAGGGCCAACGTC. Translated, it gives CASSTDTSRANV. The whole CDR3 protein is CASSTDTSRANVLTF. The V call is TRBV19, the J call TRBJ2-6; D remains unclear. Sequencing ends 3 residues short of the CDR3 end; the germline J gene provides the rest. This CDR3 comprises 15 residues. Germline loops: CDR1 LNHDA, CDR2 SQIVND (reference sequence).

Remarks on this clone: The read terminates 3 residues before the CDR3 end, so the remaining end is supplied by the germline J gene. The chain carries TRBV20-1 and TRBJ2-3; TRBD1 aligns across 9 bases. The length of the CDR3 is 15 residues. Losses at the gene ends were 5 bases for V and 0 bases for J; bases not matched to a gene: 6. The germline CDR1 and CDR2 sequences are DFQATT and SNEGSKA (reference sequence). The DNA read from the CDR3 is TGCAGTGCTCAGACAGGGGGTTTGAGCACAGATACG. Translation gives CSAQTGGLSTDT. The CDR3 in its entirety is CSAQTGGLSTDTQYF.

As for this clone: The read gets to within 3 residues of the CDR3 end, and the germline J gene fills in the rest. The V call is TRBV7-2, the J call TRBJ2-5; D gene ambiguous. CDR1 and CDR2 (germline): SGHTA, FQGNSA. The CDR3 is 11 residues long. Trimming took off 7 bases at V and 5 bases at J, with 8 bases between the two ends. CDR3 DNA (partial): TGTGCCAGCAAGGGTTTTGAGACC. Its protein product is CASKGFET. The CDR3 reads in full as CASKGFETQYF.

As to this clone: The read ends 3 residues early relative to the CDR3; the germline J gene fills the gap. This rearrangement joins TRBV2 to TRBJ1-2, with 9 positions matching TRBD1. The CDR3 runs 13 residues. Looked up from germline, CDR1 is SNHLY and CDR2 is FYNNEI. CDR3 bases read: TGTGCCAGCAGAGAACAGGGGGCGGGCGGC. This codes for CASREQGAGG. In full, the CDR3 reads CASREQGAGGYTF.

About this clone: Coverage ceases 3 residues before the CDR3 finishes, and the germline J gene fills in the end. V and J are TRBV5-1 and TRBJ1-2; D call uncertain. The CDR3 has 15 residues. V was clipped by 4 bases and J by 4 bases, with 17 bases between them. Germline values: CDR1 SGHRS, CDR2 YFSETQ. The CDR3 sequence is CASSTSGDPSYGYTF. The DNA read from the CDR3 is TGCGCCAGCAGCACTTCAGGCGACCCTTCCTATGGC. Filled out from reference TRBV5-1 and TRBJ1-2, the complete variable domain reads KAGVTQTPRYLIKTRGQQVTLSCSPISGHRSVSWYQQTPGQGLQFLFEYFSETQRNKGNFPGRFSGRQFSNSRSEMNVSTLELGDSALYLCASSTSGDPSYGYTFGSGTRLTVV.

A word on this clone: The missing CDR3 end, 3 residues past where the read stops, is filled in from the germline J gene. This chain joins TRBV7-8 and TRBJ2-2, with 10 nucleotides matching TRBD1. CDR3 length equals 15 residues. CDR1 and CDR2 (germline): SGHVS, FQNEAQ. V was pared by 5 bases and J by 7 bases, with 7 bases of the junction left unmatched. The sequenced part of the CDR3 DNA is TGTGCCAGCAGCCAGGGACAGGGGTACGGCGGGGAG. Translated, it gives CASSQGQGYGGE. The CDR3 in full is CASSQGQGYGGELFF.

About this clone itself: The sequence runs out 3 residues before the end of the CDR3; the remainder is reconstructed from the germline J gene. This chain joins TRBV6-1 and TRBJ1-6, with TRBD1 matching 7 bases. The CDR3 totals 16 residues. Germline lookup yields CDR1 MNHNS and CDR2 SASEGT. J gave up 7 bases and V 3 bases, and 9 bases lay outside the gene matches. CDR3 sequence: CASSEEPGGKNSPLHF. Partial CDR3 DNA: TGTGCCAGCAGTGAGGAGCCAGGGGGTAAGAATTCACCC.

Notes on this clone: The sequence runs out 3 residues before the end of the CDR3; the remainder is reconstructed from the germline J gene. This chain links TRBV12-3 or TRBV12-4 with TRBJ1-5, with 8 bases fitting TRBD1. V was pared by 5 bases and J by 2 bases, with 5 bases of the junction left unmatched. The CDR3 sequence is 15 residues long. The CDR3 bases that were read are TGTGCCAGCAGTCAGGGGGCTCGGGGCAATCAGCCC. Translated, it gives CASSQGARGNQP. The complete CDR3 sequence is CASSQGARGNQPQHF.

In regard to this clone: The CDR3 end lies 3 residues beyond the end of the read and is filled in from the germline J gene. The chain couples TRBV10-2 to TRBJ2-3, with 7 bases aligning to TRBD2. Per germline, CDR1 WSHSY and CDR2 SAAADI. V lost 6 bases, J lost 6 bases, and 9 bases stayed unmatched. The CDR3 contains 14 residues. CDR3 DNA, as far as it was read: TGCGCCAGCAGGCAGGCGGGAGCACGGGATACG. This codes for CASRQAGARDT. The whole CDR3 protein reads CASRQAGARDTQYF.

The sequenced CDR3 bases are TGTGCCAGCAGCTTGGCAGGACAGCTGCGG. It yields the protein CASSLAGQLR. In full, the CDR3 reads CASSLAGQLRAFF. The genes are TRBV5-4 and TRBJ1-1, with a weak D call TRBD1 (6 bases). The read terminates 3 residues ahead of where the CDR3 ends, so the germline J gene completes it. This CDR3 comprises 13 residues. Germline assignment: CDR1 SGHNT and CDR2 YYREEE (reference sequence).

To note about this clone: The read ends 3 residues shy of where the CDR3 ends; the end is completed using the germline J gene. The chain recombines TRBV7-9 with TRBJ1-4; D not resolved. Germline V lookup: CDR1 SEHNR, CDR2 FQNEAQ (reference sequence). CDR3 size: 14 residues. CDR3 DNA (partial): TGTGAAAGCAGCCTACGAACAAAAGGGGAAAAA. This encodes CESSLRTKGEK. The whole CDR3 region reads CESSLRTKGEKLFF.

In regard to this clone: Read data end 3 residues before the CDR3 end; the end is taken from the germline J gene. The chain links TRBV28 to TRBJ2-6, with D possibly being TRBD2 (6 bases). CDR1 is MDHEN, CDR2 SYDVKM, per germline. The CDR3 consists of 19 residues. V was pared by 2 bases and J by 1 base, with 18 bases between. The CDR3 region is CASSLGWGGDLSGANVLTF. The sequenced part of the CDR3 DNA is TGTGCCAGCAGTTTAGGTTGGGGCGGGGACCTTTCTGGGGCCAACGTC.

The CDR3 reads CASSPGSYNSPLHF. The part of the CDR3 DNA that was read is TGTGCCAGCAGCCCCGGGTCGTATAATTCACCC. The chain carries TRBV12-3 or TRBV12-4 and TRBJ1-6; D ambiguous. The sequence runs out 3 residues before the end of the CDR3; the remainder is reconstructed from the germline J gene. The CDR3 sequence is 14 residues long. Trimming took 6 bases from V and 4 from J, leaving 10 bases between them.

As for this clone: The CDR3 is cut off 3 residues early in the read; its end comes from the germline J gene. The chain carries TRBV7-3 and TRBJ1-2; D remains unclear. The CDR3 loop spans 12 amino acids. The V end lost 2 bases, the J end lost 6 bases, and 7 bases lay between the germline ends. Germline V lookup: CDR1 SGHTA, CDR2 FQGTGA. CDR3 DNA, as far as it was read: TGTGCCAGCAGCTTAGAGGGCCATGGC. Translated, it gives CASSLEGHG. The CDR3, in full, reads CASSLEGHGYTF.